The 7 T cell receptor beta chains in this list originate from one sample, sequenced in a study of blood T cell repertoires in COVID-19. Only in-frame clones appear in the TCRdb table, and some are missing; sequencing was by immunoSEQ multiplex PCR. The sample shows about 200,000 clones, approximately 84% of them seen only once. The sequencing input was peripheral blood. Receptors originate from a woman aged 70-85 years with active or convalescent COVID-19.

The V call is TRBV29-1, the J call TRBJ2-3, with TRBD2 matching 9 bases. Unmatched junction bases numbered 5, after V lost 5 bases and J lost 5 bases. The CDR3 consists of 13 residues. Germline CDR1 SQVTM, CDR2 ANQGSEA. CDR3 sequence (DNA): TGCAGCGTTCGAGCGGGAGGTAGAGATACGCAGTATTTT. It yields the protein CSVRAGGRDTQYF.

V and J are TRBV11-2 and TRBJ2-5; D may be TRBD2 (6 bases). Deletions cut 5 bases from V and 3 bases from J, with 16 bases between. This CDR3 region has 15 residues. Germline CDR1 SGHAT, CDR2 FQNNGV. CDR3 coding DNA: TGTGCCAGCAGCCCCCAGGGACTTCTGGAAGAGACCCAGTACTTC. Protein sequence: CASSPQGLLEETQYF.

The chain links TRBV18 to TRBJ1-1; 7 positions agree with TRBD1. Germline CDR1 is KGHSH and CDR2 is LQKENI. The CDR3 length is 16 residues. The junction had 16 bases not matched to a gene; V was cut back by 3 bases and J by 9 bases. The DNA for the CDR3 is TGTGCCAGCTCACCGCTCGGGACAGTCGAGCTGAACAAAGCTTTCTTT. Its translation: CASSPLGTVELNKAFF.

The chain combines TRBV19 with TRBJ2-7, with TRBD2 matching 11 bases. This CDR3 has 14 residues. Germline lookup yields CDR1 LNHDA and CDR2 SQIVND (reference sequence). The V segment lost 6 bases and the J segment 0 bases; nucleotides outside the gene matches: 1. The CDR3 loop reads CASSLAGGSYEQYF. The CDR3 DNA follows: TGTGCCAGTAGCCTAGCGGGAGGCTCCTACGAGCAGTACTTC.

There are many counts of this clone. The rearrangement joins TRBV18 to TRBJ2-2, with 7 positions matching TRBD1. V trimming: 1 base; J trimming: 1 base; junction bases outside the gene matches: 3. This CDR3 is 16 amino acids long. Germline CDR1 and CDR2: KGHSH and LQKENI. CDR3 in amino acids: CASSPQGAWNTGELFF. In DNA form, the CDR3 reads TGTGCCAGCTCACCACAGGGGGCCTGGAACACCGGGGAGCTGTTTTTT.

This sequence joins TRBV6-1 and TRBJ1-6; D ambiguous. The germline V gene has CDR1 MNHNS and CDR2 SASEGT. The CDR3 sequence is 16 residues long. V was trimmed by 3 bases and J by 0 bases, leaving 9 bases between them. The CDR3 bases are TGTGCCAGCAGTGACGCTCCGAGCTCCTATAATTCACCCCTCCACTTT. Protein sequence: CASSDAPSSYNSPLHF.

This clone was found a few times. The chain is built from TRBV24-1 and TRBJ2-1, with a weak D call TRBD2 (6 bases). CDR3 length: 14 residues. V lost 4 bases to trimming and J lost 6 bases, with 12 bases between them. The germline V gene has CDR1 KGHDR and CDR2 SFDVKD. This chain's CDR3 is CATSEATSSNEQFF. CDR3 coding DNA: TGTGCCACCAGTGAGGCGACTAGTTCCAATGAGCAGTTCTTC.